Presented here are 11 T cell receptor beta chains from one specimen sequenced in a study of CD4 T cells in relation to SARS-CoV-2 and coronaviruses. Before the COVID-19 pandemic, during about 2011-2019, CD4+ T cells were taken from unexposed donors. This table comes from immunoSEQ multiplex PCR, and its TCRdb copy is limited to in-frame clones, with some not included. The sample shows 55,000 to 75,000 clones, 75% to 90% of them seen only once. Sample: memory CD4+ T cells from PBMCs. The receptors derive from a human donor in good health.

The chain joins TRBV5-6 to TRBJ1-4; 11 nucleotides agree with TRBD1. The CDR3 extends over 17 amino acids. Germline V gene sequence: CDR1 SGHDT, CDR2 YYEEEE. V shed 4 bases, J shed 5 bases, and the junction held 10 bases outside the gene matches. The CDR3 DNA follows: TGTGCCAGCAGCCAAGCCGGGACAGGGGGAAGGAATGAAAAACTGTTTTTT. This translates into CASSQAGTGGRNEKLFF. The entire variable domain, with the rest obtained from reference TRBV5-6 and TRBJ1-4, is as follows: DAGVTQSPTHLIKTRGQQVTLRCSPKSGHDTVSWYQQALGQGPQFIFQYYEEEERQRGNFPDRFSGHQFPNYSSELNVNALLLGDSALYLCASSQAGTGGRNEKLFFGSGTQLSVL.

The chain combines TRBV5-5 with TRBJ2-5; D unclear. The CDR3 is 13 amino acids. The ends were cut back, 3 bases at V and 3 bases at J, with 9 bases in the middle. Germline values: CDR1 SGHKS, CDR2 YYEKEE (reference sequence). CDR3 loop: CASSSTIKETQYF. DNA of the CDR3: TGTGCCAGCAGCTCAACAATAAAAGAGACCCAGTACTTC.

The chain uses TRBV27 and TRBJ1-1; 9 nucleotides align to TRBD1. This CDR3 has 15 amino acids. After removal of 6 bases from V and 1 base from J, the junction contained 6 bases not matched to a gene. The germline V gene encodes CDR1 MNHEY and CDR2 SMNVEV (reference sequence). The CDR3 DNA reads TGTGCCAGCAGCTCCTTGACAGGGGGGAACACTGAAGCTTTCTTT. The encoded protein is CASSSLTGGNTEAFF.

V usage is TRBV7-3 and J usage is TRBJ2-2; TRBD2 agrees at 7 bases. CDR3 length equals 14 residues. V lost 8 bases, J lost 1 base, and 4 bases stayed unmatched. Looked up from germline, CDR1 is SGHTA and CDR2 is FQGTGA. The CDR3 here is CASAGLLNTGELFF. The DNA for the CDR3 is TGTGCCAGCGCGGGACTACTGAACACCGGGGAGCTGTTTTTT.

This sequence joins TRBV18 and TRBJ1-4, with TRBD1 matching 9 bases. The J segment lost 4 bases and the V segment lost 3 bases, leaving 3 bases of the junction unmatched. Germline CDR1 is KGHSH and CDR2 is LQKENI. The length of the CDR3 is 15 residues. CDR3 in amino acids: CASSPSTGGNEKLFF. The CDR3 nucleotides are TGTGCCAGCTCACCCTCGACAGGGGGTAATGAAAAACTGTTTTTT.

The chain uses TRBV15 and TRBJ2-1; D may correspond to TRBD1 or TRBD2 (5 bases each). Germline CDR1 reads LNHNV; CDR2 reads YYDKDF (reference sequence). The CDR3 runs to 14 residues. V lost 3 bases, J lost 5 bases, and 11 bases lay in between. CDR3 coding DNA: TGTGCCACCAGCAGGGGGGTAAACAACAATGAGCAGTTCTTC. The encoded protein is CATSRGVNNNEQFF.

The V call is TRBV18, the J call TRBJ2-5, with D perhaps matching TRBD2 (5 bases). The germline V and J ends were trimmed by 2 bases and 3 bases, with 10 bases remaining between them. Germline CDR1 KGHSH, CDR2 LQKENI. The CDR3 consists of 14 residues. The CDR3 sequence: CASSPAPAEETQYF. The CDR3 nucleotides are TGTGCCAGCTCACCAGCGCCAGCGGAAGAGACCCAGTACTTC.

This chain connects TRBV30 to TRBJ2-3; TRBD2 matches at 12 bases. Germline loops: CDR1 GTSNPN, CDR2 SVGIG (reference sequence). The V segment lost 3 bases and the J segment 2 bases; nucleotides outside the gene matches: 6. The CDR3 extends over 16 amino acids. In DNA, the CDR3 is TGTGCCTGGAGCCGGGCTAGCGGGAGGGTCACAGATACGCAGTATTTT. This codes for CAWSRASGRVTDTQYF.

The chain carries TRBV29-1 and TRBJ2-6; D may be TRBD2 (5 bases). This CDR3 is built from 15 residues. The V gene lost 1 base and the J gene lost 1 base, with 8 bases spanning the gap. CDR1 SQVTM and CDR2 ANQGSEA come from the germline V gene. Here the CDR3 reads CSVEGGGSGANVLTF. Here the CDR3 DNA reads TGCAGCGTTGAAGGAGGCGGGTCTGGGGCCAACGTCCTGACTTTC.

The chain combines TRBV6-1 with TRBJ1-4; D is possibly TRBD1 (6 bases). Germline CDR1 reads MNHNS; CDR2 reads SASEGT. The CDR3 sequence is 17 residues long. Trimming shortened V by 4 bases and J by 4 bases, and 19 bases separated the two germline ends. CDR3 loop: CASSAFPPGQHNEKLFF. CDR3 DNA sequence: TGTGCCAGCAGTGCTTTTCCCCCGGGACAACATAATGAAAAACTGTTTTTT.

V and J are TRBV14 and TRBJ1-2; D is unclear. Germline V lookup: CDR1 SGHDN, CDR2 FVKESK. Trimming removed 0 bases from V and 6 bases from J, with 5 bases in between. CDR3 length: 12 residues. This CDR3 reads CASSQEGDGYTF. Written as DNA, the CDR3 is TGTGCCAGCAGCCAAGAGGGCGATGGCTACACCTTC.